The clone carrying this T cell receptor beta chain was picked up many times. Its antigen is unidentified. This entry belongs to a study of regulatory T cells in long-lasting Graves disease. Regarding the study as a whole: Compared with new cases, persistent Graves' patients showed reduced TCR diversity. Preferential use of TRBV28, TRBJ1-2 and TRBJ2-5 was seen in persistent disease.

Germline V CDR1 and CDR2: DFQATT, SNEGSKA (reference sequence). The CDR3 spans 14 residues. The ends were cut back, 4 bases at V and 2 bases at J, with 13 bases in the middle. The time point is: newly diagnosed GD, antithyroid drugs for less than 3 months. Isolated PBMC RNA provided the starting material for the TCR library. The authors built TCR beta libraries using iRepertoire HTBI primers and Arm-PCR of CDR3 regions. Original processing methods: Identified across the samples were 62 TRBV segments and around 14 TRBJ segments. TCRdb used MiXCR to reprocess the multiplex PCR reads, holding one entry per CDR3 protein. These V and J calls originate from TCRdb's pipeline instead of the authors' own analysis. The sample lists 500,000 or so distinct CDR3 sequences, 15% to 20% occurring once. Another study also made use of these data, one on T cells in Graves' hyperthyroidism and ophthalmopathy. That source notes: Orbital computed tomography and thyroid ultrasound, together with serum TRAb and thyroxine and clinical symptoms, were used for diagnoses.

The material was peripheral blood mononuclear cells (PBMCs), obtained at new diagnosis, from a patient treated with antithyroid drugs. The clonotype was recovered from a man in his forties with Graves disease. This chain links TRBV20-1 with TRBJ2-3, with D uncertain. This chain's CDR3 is CSATSMGITDTQYF. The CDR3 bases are TGCAGTGCTACCAGCATGGGCATCACAGATACGCAGTATTTT.